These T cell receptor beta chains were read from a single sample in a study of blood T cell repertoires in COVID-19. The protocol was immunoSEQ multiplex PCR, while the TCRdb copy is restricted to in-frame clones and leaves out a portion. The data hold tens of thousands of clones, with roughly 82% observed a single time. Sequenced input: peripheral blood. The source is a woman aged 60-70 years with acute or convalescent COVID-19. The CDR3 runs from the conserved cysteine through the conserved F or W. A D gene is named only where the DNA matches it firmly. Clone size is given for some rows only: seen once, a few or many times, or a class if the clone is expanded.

CASSERATGSPLHF,few,TRBJ1-6,NA,TRBV2
CATGREDTQYF,NA,TRBJ2-3,NA,TRBV21-1
CASSFKQETQYF,NA,TRBJ2-5,NA,TRBV25-1
CASGLPRGSYNEQFF,NA,TRBJ2-1,NA,TRBV12-5
CASSQEVRGSYGYTF,NA,TRBJ1-2,NA,TRBV4-3
CASSQEIPFGTANSPLHF,once,TRBJ1-6,TRBD1,TRBV3-1/TRBV3-2
CASSVVPSRDRGQESYEQYF,NA,TRBJ2-7,TRBD1,TRBV2
CASSPIQGALDIQYF,NA,TRBJ2-4,TRBD1,TRBV6-5
CASSVAPQGDTEAFF,NA,TRBJ1-1,TRBD1,TRBV9
CASTPSGTDNQPQHF,NA,TRBJ1-5,TRBD1,TRBV6-6
CASSWDREGTQYF,NA,TRBJ2-5,TRBD1,TRBV14
CASSFGTGNYEQYF,NA,TRBJ2-7,TRBD1,TRBV11-3
CASSTQGGKLFF,NA,TRBJ1-4,TRBD1,TRBV7-9
CAISGGGAGTEAFF,NA,TRBJ1-1,NA,TRBV10-3
CASRQTGGDYGYTF,NA,TRBJ1-2,TRBD1,TRBV6-5
CAGNRDRDEQYF,NA,TRBJ2-7,TRBD1,TRBV30
CASSLRTGLDEQYF,NA,TRBJ2-7,TRBD1,TRBV5-1